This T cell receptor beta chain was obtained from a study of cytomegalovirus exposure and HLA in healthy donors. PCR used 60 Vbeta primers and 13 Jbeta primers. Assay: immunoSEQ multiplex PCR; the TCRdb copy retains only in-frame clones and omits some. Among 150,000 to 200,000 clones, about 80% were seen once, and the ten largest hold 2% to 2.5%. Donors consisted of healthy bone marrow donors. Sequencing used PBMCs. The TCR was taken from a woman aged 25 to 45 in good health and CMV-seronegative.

The CDR3 DNA is TGTGCCAGCACCCCGGCACTAGCAGGCGATGAGCAGTTCTTC. It translates to CASTPALAGDEQFF. The chain employs TRBV2 and TRBJ2-1; tentatively, D is TRBD2 (6 bases). The CDR3 spans 14 residues. V was trimmed by 7 bases and J by 8 bases, leaving 18 bases between them. Per germline, CDR1 SNHLY and CDR2 FYNNEI.